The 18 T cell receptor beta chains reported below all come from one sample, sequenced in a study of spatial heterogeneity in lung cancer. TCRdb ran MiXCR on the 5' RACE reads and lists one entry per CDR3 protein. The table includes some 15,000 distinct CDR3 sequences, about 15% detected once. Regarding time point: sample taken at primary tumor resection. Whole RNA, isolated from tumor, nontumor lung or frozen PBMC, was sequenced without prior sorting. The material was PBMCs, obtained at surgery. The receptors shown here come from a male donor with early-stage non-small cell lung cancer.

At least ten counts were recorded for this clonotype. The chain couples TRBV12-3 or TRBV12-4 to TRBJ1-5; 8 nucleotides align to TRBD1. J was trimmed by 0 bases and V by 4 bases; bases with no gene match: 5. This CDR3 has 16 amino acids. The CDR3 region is CASSSDRGISNQPQHF. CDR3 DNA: TGTGCCAGCAGTTCCGACAGGGGAATTAGCAATCAGCCCCAGCATTTT.

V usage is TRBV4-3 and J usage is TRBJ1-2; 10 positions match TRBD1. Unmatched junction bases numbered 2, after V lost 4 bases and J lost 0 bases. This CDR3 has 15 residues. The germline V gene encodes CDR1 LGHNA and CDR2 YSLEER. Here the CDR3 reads CASSRGTGANYGYTF. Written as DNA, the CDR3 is TGCGCCAGCAGCCGGGGGACAGGGGCTAACTATGGCTACACCTTC.

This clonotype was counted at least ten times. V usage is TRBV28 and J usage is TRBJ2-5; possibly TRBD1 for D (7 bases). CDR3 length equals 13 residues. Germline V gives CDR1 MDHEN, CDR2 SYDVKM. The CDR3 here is CASGSGQQETQYF. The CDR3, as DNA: TGTGCAAGCGGGTCGGGACAGCAAGAGACCCAGTACTTC.

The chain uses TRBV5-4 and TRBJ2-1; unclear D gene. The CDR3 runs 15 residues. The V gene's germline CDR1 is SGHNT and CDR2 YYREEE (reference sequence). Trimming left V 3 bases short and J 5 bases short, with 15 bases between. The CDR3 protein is CASSSAGKVDNEQFF. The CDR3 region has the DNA TGTGCCAGCAGCTCCGCAGGCAAAGTAGACAATGAGCAGTTCTTC.

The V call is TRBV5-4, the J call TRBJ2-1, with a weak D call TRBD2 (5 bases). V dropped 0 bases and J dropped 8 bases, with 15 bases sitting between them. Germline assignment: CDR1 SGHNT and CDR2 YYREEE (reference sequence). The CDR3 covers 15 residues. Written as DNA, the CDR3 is TGTGCCAGCAGCTTGGAGGCAGGACCGAGGGATGAGCAGTTCTTC. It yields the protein CASSLEAGPRDEQFF.

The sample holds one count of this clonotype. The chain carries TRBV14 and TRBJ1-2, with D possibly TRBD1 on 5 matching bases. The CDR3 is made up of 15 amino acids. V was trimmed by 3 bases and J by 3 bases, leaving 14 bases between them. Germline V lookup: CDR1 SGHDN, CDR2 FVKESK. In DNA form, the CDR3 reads TGTGCCAGCAGCCAGTTGCGGGGGTTAGACTATGGCTACACCTTC. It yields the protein CASSQLRGLDYGYTF.

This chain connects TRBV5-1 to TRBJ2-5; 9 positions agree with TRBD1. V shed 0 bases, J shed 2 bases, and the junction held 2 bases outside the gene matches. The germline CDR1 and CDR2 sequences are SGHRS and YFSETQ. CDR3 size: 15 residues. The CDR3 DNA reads TGCGCCAGCAGCTTGGTAGGGACAGGGCAAGAGACCCAGTACTTC. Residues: CASSLVGTGQETQYF.

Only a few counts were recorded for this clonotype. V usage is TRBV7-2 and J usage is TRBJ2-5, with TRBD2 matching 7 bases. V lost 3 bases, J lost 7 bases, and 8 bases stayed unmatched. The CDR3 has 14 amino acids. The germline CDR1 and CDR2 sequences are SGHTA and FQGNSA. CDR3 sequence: CASSFRRPGGTQYF. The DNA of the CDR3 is TGTGCCAGCAGCTTCCGACGGCCGGGGGGGACCCAGTACTTC.

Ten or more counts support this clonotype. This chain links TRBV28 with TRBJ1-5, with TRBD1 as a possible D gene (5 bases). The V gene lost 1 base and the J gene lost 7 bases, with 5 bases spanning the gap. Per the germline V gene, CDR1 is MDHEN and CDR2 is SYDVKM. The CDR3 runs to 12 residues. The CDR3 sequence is CASSLYRQPQHF. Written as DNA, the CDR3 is TGTGCCAGCAGTTTATACAGGCAGCCCCAGCATTTT.

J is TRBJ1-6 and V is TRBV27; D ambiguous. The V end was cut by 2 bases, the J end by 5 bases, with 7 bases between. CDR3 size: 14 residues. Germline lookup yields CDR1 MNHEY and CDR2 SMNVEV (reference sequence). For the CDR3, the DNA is TGTGCCAGCAGTTTAAGACGGGATAATTCACCCCTCCACTTT. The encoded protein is CASSLRRDNSPLHF.

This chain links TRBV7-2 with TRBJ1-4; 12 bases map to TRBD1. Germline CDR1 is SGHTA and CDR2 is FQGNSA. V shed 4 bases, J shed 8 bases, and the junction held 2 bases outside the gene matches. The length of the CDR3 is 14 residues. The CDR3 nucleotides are TGTGCCAGCAGCTACGGGACAGGGGGCGAAAAACTGTTTTTT. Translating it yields CASSYGTGGEKLFF. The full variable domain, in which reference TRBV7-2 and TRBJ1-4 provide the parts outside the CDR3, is GAGVSQSPSNKVTEKGKDVELRCDPISGHTALYWYRQSLGQGLEFLIYFQGNSAPDKSGLPSDRFSAERTGGSVSTLTIQRTQQEDSAVYLCASSYGTGGEKLFFGSGTQLSVL.

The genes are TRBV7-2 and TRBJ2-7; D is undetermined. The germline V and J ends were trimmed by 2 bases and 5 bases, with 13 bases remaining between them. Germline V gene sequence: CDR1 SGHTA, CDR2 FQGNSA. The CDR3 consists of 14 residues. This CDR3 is CASSLSAAGHEQYF. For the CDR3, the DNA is TGTGCCAGCAGCTTATCCGCGGCCGGCCACGAGCAGTACTTC.

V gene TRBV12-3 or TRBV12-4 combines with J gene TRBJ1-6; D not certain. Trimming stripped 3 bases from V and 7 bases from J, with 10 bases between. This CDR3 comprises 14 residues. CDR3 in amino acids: CASSLVWGNSPLHF. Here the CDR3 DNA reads TGTGCCAGCAGTTTGGTATGGGGAAATTCACCCCTCCACTTT.

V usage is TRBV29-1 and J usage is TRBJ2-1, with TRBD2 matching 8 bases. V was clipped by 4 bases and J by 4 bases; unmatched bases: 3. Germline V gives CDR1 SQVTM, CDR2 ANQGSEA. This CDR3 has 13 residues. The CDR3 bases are TGCAGCGTTGGTACTAGCGGATACAATGAGCAGTTCTTC. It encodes CSVGTSGYNEQFF.

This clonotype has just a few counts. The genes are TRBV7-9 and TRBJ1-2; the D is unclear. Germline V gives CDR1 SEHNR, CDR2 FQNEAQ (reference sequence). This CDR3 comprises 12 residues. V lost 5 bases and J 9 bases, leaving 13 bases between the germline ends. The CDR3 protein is CASSLDGLSYTF. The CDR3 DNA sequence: TGTGCCAGCAGCCTTGACGGACTGAGCTACACCTTC.

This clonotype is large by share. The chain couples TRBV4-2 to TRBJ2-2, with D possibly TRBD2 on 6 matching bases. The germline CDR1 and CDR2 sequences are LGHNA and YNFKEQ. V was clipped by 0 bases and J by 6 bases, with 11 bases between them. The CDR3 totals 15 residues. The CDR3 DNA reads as TGTGCCAGCAGCCAAGACCTGGGAGGCGCCGGGGAGCTGTTTTTT. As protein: CASSQDLGGAGELFF.

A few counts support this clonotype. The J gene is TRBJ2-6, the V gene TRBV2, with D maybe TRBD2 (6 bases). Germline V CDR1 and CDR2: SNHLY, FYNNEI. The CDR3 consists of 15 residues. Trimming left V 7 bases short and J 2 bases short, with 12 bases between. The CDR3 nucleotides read TGTGCCAGCAACGGAGGGGAGGCTGGGGCCAACGTCCTGACTTTC. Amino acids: CASNGGEAGANVLTF.

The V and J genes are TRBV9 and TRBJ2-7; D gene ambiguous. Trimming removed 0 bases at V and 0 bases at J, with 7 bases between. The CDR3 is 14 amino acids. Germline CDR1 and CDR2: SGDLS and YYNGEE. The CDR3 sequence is CASSVAEASYEQYF. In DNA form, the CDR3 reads TGTGCCAGCAGCGTAGCTGAAGCCTCCTACGAGCAGTACTTC.